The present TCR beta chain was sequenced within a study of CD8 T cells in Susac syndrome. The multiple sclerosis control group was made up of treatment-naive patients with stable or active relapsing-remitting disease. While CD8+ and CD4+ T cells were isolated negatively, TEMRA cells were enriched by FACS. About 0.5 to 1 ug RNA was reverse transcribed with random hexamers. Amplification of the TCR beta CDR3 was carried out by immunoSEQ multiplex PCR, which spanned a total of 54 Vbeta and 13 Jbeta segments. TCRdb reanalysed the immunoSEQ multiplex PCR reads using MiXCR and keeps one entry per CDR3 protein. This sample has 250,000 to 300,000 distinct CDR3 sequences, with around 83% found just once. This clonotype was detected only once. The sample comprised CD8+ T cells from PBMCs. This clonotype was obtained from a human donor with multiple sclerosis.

The CDR3: CASSTAAGNQPQHF. CDR3 bases: TGTGCCAGTAGTACGGCAGCTGGAAATCAGCCCCAGCATTTT. V is TRBV19 and J is TRBJ1-5, with D uncertain. With 4 bases removed from V and 4 bases from J, the gap between germline ends came to 11 bases. CDR1 and CDR2 (germline): LNHDA, SQIVND (reference sequence). The CDR3 runs to 14 residues.